Only a few counts were recorded for the clone carrying this TCR beta chain. A second PCR, run for about 7 to 12 cycles, used a sample-barcoded 5' primer plus a J-beta primer mix. TCRdb recomputed calls from the 5' RACE reads with MiXCR, one row per CDR3 protein. The sample consists of hundreds of thousands of distinct CDR3 sequences, 30% to 45% of them appearing once. Those donating, healthy Caucasian individuals from Russia, were aged about 6 to 100. Around 10 milliliters was the volume of peripheral blood drawn from each donor. These data originate in a study of blood T cells in healthy people across ages. The ends lost 2 bases at V and 3 bases at J; junction bases unmatched: 2. Germline V gives CDR1 MGHRA, CDR2 YSYEKL. The CDR3 contains 14 residues.

The sample was blood. This rearrangement joins TRBV4-1 to TRBJ2-7, with 9 bases that match TRBD1. The TCR comes from a man younger than 30 in good health. CDR3 bases: TGCGCCAGCAGCCAACCGGGACAGGGCTACGAGCAGTACTTC. Protein product: CASSQPGQGYEQYF.